This entry lists 27 T cell receptor beta chains sequenced from one sample in a study of CD8 T cells in Susac syndrome. The authors reverse transcribed about 0.5 to 1 ug RNA with random hexamers. TCRdb reprocessed the immunoSEQ multiplex PCR reads with MiXCR, giving one entry per CDR3 protein. Of 120,000 or so distinct CDR3 sequences in the sample, about 95% are singletons; the top ten hold more than 0.09%. Input material: CD4+ T cells from PBMCs. Receptor source: a human donor in good health.

The CDR3 DNA sequence: TGTGCCAGCAGAACGGGCGGAGGGGGCCATGAGCAGTTCTTC. Amino acid sequence: CASRTGGGGHEQFF. V gene TRBV25-1 combines with J gene TRBJ2-1; possibly TRBD1 for D (7 bases). Germline values: CDR1 MGHDK, CDR2 SYGVNS. The CDR3 has 14 residues. Trimming took 6 bases from V and 8 from J, leaving 17 bases between them.

As DNA, the CDR3 is TGTGCCAGCAGTTTATTGGGGGGGAACACTGAAGCTTTCTTT. It encodes CASSLLGGNTEAFF. V is TRBV28 and J is TRBJ1-1; a possible D gene is TRBD1 (5 bases). The CDR3 runs to 14 residues. The V gene's germline CDR1 is MDHEN and CDR2 SYDVKM. With 1 base removed from V and 1 base from J, the gap between germline ends came to 7 bases. The entire variable domain, with the rest obtained from reference TRBV28 and TRBJ1-1, is as follows: DVKVTQSSRYLVKRTGEKVFLECVQDMDHENMFWYRQDPGLGLRLIYFSYDVKMKEKGDIPEGYSVSREKKERFSLILESASTNQTSMYLCASSLLGGNTEAFFGQGTRLTVV.

V usage is TRBV12-3 or TRBV12-4 and J usage is TRBJ1-2; D remains unclear. CDR3 length equals 11 residues. The V gene lost 0 bases and the J gene lost 8 bases, with 4 bases spanning the gap. CDR3 in DNA: TGTGCCAGCAGTTTAGCGTACGGCTACACCTTC. It codes for CASSLAYGYTF.

The CDR3 coding sequence is TGCAGCGTTCCCCGACTAGGCGGGAACACAGATACGCAGTATTTT. This translates into CSVPRLGGNTDTQYF. The chain carries TRBV29-1 and TRBJ2-3, with D possibly TRBD2 on 6 matching bases. Trimming shortened V by 5 bases and J by 2 bases, and 17 bases separated the two germline ends. The CDR3 spans 15 residues. Looked up from germline, CDR1 is SQVTM and CDR2 is ANQGSEA.

The V and J genes are TRBV2 and TRBJ2-4; D is possibly TRBD1 or TRBD2 (5 bases each). The CDR3 runs 14 residues. V was clipped by 5 bases and J by 6 bases, with 14 bases between them. Germline-derived CDR1 and CDR2 are SNHLY and FYNNEI. The CDR3 region has the DNA TGTGCCAGCAGTTCGGGACCCCCGGTAAACATTCAGTACTTC. Its protein is CASSSGPPVNIQYF.

This clonotype was recorded only once. CDR3 nucleotides: TGTGCCAGTAGCCCAATAATCGGGGGGAGAGCCAAAAACATTCAGTACTTC. Residues: CASSPIIGGRAKNIQYF. The chain uses TRBV19 and TRBJ2-4; TRBD2 matches 7 bases. Trimming at V came to 6 bases and at J to 0 bases, leaving 11 bases not matched to a gene. The CDR3 is made up of 17 amino acids. Germline CDR1 LNHDA, CDR2 SQIVND (reference sequence).

This sequence joins TRBV27 and TRBJ2-2, with D perhaps TRBD2 (6 bases). Germline V gene data show CDR1 as MNHEY and CDR2 as SMNVEV (reference sequence). Trimming took off 4 bases at V and 3 bases at J, with 6 bases between the two ends. There are 13 residues in the CDR3. CDR3 region: CASSWDYTGELFF. In DNA form, the CDR3 reads TGTGCCAGCAGTTGGGACTACACCGGGGAGCTGTTTTTT.

The gene calls are TRBV5-1 and TRBJ1-5; possible D gene TRBD1, 6 bases. The V gene lost 0 bases and the J gene lost 2 bases, with 9 bases spanning the gap. This CDR3 has 15 residues. Germline V gene sequence: CDR1 SGHRS, CDR2 YFSETQ. CDR3 nucleotides: TGCGCCAGCAGCTTGGGGGGGCTGGGCAATCAGCCCCAGCATTTT. It specifies CASSLGGLGNQPQHF.

V and J are TRBV3-1 and TRBJ2-1; TRBD1 is a possible D gene (6 bases). V shed 3 bases and J shed 9 bases, with 9 bases lying between them. From germline, CDR1 is LGHDT and CDR2 YNNKEL (reference sequence). The CDR3 consists of 12 residues. Here the CDR3 reads CASSHTGTEQFF. The CDR3 DNA sequence: TGTGCCAGCAGCCACACAGGGACTGAGCAGTTCTTC.

This rearrangement joins TRBV5-6 to TRBJ2-7; D tentatively reads TRBD1 or TRBD2 (5 bases each). Trimming removed 7 bases from V and 2 bases from J, with 13 bases in between. Germline CDR1 SGHDT, CDR2 YYEEEE. The CDR3 totals 13 residues. The CDR3 loop is CASWGTGTYEQYF. CDR3 DNA sequence: TGTGCCAGCTGGGGGACGGGGACCTACGAGCAGTACTTC.

CDR3 DNA sequence: TGTGCCAGCAGTTACGCCCGAGGACTAGCCGACGAGCAGTACTTC. Its translation is CASSYARGLADEQYF. The V gene is TRBV6-5, the J gene TRBJ2-7, with 8 bases that match TRBD2. With V trimmed by 2 bases and J by 5 bases, 8 bases remained unmatched. In germline, CDR1 is MNHEY, CDR2 SVGAGI. The CDR3 covers 15 residues.

This chain links TRBV7-9 with TRBJ2-7, with TRBD2 matching over 7 bases. CDR3 length: 14 residues. Losses at the gene ends were 3 bases for V and 2 bases for J; bases not matched to a gene: 4. Germline-derived CDR1 and CDR2 are SEHNR and FQNEAQ (reference sequence). The CDR3 nucleotides are TGTGCCAGCAGCTTGGGGGGGGAGGCCTACGAGCAGTACTTC. Its translation: CASSLGGEAYEQYF.

This chain uses TRBV15 with TRBJ2-5; D assignment may be TRBD1 or TRBD2 (5 bases each). The CDR3 spans 14 residues. V lost 1 base to trimming and J lost 4 bases, with 10 bases between them. Germline assignment: CDR1 LNHNV and CDR2 YYDKDF (reference sequence). The CDR3 spells CATSRGGSGETQYF. The CDR3, as DNA: TGTGCCACCAGCAGAGGGGGGAGCGGAGAGACCCAGTACTTC.

The CDR3 coding sequence is TGCAGCGTCGTGACAGGGGGTGGCCAAGAGACCCAGTACTTC. Its translation is CSVVTGGGQETQYF. The V call is TRBV29-1, the J call TRBJ2-5, with 9 bases lining up with TRBD1. The germline V gene encodes CDR1 SQVTM and CDR2 ANQGSEA. The ends lost 6 bases at V and 1 base at J; junction bases unmatched: 6. The CDR3 is 14 amino acids.

The rearrangement uses TRBV12-3 or TRBV12-4 and TRBJ2-3; a possible D gene is TRBD1 (6 bases). The length of the CDR3 is 12 residues. Trimming shortened V by 6 bases and J by 5 bases, and 9 bases separated the two germline ends. CDR3 amino acids: CASRYREDTQYF. The CDR3 nucleotides read TGTGCCAGCAGGTACAGGGAAGATACGCAGTATTTT.

This chain joins TRBV12-3 or TRBV12-4 and TRBJ2-2; maybe TRBD2 (6 bases). Trimming took off 5 bases at V and 0 bases at J, with 10 bases between the two ends. The CDR3 loop spans 15 amino acids. The CDR3 DNA reads as TGTGCCAGCAGTCCTTGGACTACGAACACCGGGGAGCTGTTTTTT. Translation: CASSPWTTNTGELFF.

The V and J genes are TRBV24-1 and TRBJ2-3; D may be TRBD2 (6 bases). V lost 2 bases to trimming and J lost 6 bases, with 17 bases between them. CDR1 KGHDR and CDR2 SFDVKD come from the germline V gene. The CDR3 spans 16 residues. CDR3 amino acids: CATSDSPGSGVDTQYF. The CDR3, as DNA: TGTGCCACCAGTGATTCCCCCGGGTCGGGGGTGGATACGCAGTATTTT.

The CDR3 DNA sequence: TGTGCCAGCAGTTCGACTCGCCGGGGGACCCAGTACTTC. This encodes CASSSTRRGTQYF. The chain is built from TRBV27 and TRBJ2-5; tentatively, D is TRBD2 (5 bases). Trimming removed 4 bases at V and 7 bases at J, with 13 bases between. CDR1 and CDR2 from the germline V gene are MNHEY and SMNVEV (reference sequence). This CDR3 comprises 13 residues.

CDR3 sequence (DNA): TGCAGCGTTGAAGATCCCGGGACTAGTTCCCTCAATGAGCAGTTCTTC. This codes for CSVEDPGTSSLNEQFF. V is TRBV29-1 and J is TRBJ2-1, with 8 nucleotides matching TRBD2. V gave up 0 bases and J gave up 6 bases; unmatched junction bases: 10. The CDR3 is 16 residues long. Looked up from germline, CDR1 is SQVTM and CDR2 is ANQGSEA.

This clonotype is a singleton in its sample. CDR3 loop: CASSIQGTNTGELFF. The CDR3, as DNA: TGTGCCAGTAGTATCCAGGGTACGAACACCGGGGAGCTGTTTTTT. This chain links TRBV19 with TRBJ2-2, with a weak D call TRBD1 (5 bases). CDR3 length: 15 residues. Germline CDR1 LNHDA, CDR2 SQIVND (reference sequence). V shed 3 bases and J shed 0 bases, with 8 bases lying between them.

The gene calls are TRBV11-2 and TRBJ2-2, with TRBD1 matching over 8 bases. V gave up 5 bases and J gave up 5 bases; unmatched junction bases: 4. CDR3 size: 14 residues. The V gene's germline CDR1 is SGHAT and CDR2 FQNNGV. In DNA, the CDR3 is TGTGCCAGCAGCCCCCGGACAGGGACCGGGGAGCTGTTTTTT. Its protein is CASSPRTGTGELFF.

As DNA, the CDR3 is TGTGCCAGCAGTTTGTTGGGGGTCCCGGAGACCCAGTACTTC. Protein: CASSLLGVPETQYF. V is TRBV12-3 or TRBV12-4 and J is TRBJ2-5; D is perhaps TRBD1 or TRBD2 (5 bases each). The V end lost 3 bases, the J end lost 5 bases, and 13 bases lay between the germline ends. This CDR3 is 14 amino acids long.

The chain carries TRBV12-3 or TRBV12-4 and TRBJ1-5; D call uncertain. Trimming shortened V by 2 bases and J by 7 bases, and 6 bases separated the two germline ends. CDR3 length: 12 residues. This CDR3 is CASSLNRQPQHF. The CDR3, as DNA: TGTGCCAGCAGTTTAAATCGCCAGCCCCAGCATTTT.

The V and J genes are TRBV20-1 and TRBJ2-5; 8 bases match TRBD1. CDR3 size: 14 residues. Losses at the gene ends were 3 bases for V and 2 bases for J; bases not matched to a gene: 5. Germline V gene data show CDR1 as DFQATT and CDR2 as SNEGSKA (reference sequence). DNA for the CDR3: TGCAGTGCTAGGACAGGGGTTTTACAAGAGACCCAGTACTTC. Protein product: CSARTGVLQETQYF.

V gene TRBV4-1 combines with J gene TRBJ2-1; unclear D gene. The CDR3 extends over 15 amino acids. Trimming pared 1 base from V and 7 bases from J, leaving 14 bases between. In germline, CDR1 is MGHRA, CDR2 YSYEKL. The CDR3: CASSQVALIWNEQFF. As DNA, the CDR3 is TGCGCCAGCAGCCAAGTGGCGCTCATTTGGAATGAGCAGTTCTTC.

The chain combines TRBV24-1 with TRBJ2-5; 11 bases line up with TRBD2. With V trimmed by 5 bases and J by 5 bases, 12 bases remained unmatched. Germline V gene sequence: CDR1 KGHDR, CDR2 SFDVKD. The CDR3 has 17 amino acids. The CDR3 DNA is TGTGCCACCAGTGCGTCATTAGCGGGAGGGCCGGGGGAGACCCAGTACTTC. Its protein is CATSASLAGGPGETQYF.

The chain has TRBV3-1 and TRBJ2-7; 10 positions agree with TRBD2. Germline-derived CDR1 and CDR2 are LGHDT and YNNKEL (reference sequence). The CDR3 covers 15 residues. The junction had 3 bases not matched to a gene; V was cut back by 2 bases and J by 2 bases. CDR3 DNA sequence: TGTGCCAGCAGCCAAATCCTAGCGGGGGCCTACGAGCAGTACTTC. Translation: CASSQILAGAYEQYF.